The next 29 T cell receptor beta chains were all read from a single sample in a study of T-cell memory formation after mild COVID-19. TCRdb reprocessed the 5' RACE reads with MiXCR, giving one entry per CDR3 protein. The profile shows hundreds of thousands of distinct CDR3 sequences, roughly 22% of them singletons. Sequenced sample: PBMCs or a T cell subset sorted from them (not recorded which). All receptors come from an adult woman who had mild COVID-19 (a few samples of this study predate the infection). Cell type and time point are not known.

J is TRBJ2-5 and V is TRBV25-1; 7 positions match TRBD1. Per the germline V gene, CDR1 is MGHDK and CDR2 is SYGVNS. The CDR3 runs to 17 residues. Trimming removed 8 bases from V and 5 bases from J; junction bases left unmatched: 20. CDR3 sequence: CASSHPFSETGNETQYF. CDR3 sequence (DNA): TGTGCCAGCTCCCACCCCTTTTCCGAGACAGGGAACGAGACCCAGTACTTC.

This clonotype was picked up a small number of times. The chain is built from TRBV12-3 or TRBV12-4 and TRBJ1-2; perhaps TRBD1 as D (6 bases). The ends were cut back, 4 bases at V and 8 bases at J, with 11 bases in the middle. The CDR3 is 12 amino acids. The DNA for the CDR3 is TGTGCCAGCAGTTCAGGACAGCCCGGCTACACCTTC. Residues: CASSSGQPGYTF.

This clonotype has only a few counts. This rearrangement joins TRBV7-9 to TRBJ2-3; perhaps D is TRBD1 or TRBD2 (5 bases each). V was cut by 0 bases and J by 2 bases, with 18 bases left in between. The V gene's germline CDR1 is SEHNR and CDR2 FQNEAQ (reference sequence). The CDR3 extends over 18 amino acids. The CDR3 reads CASSLATGTFRTTDTQYF. The CDR3 bases are TGTGCCAGCAGCTTAGCCACCGGGACCTTCAGGACCACAGATACGCAGTATTTT. Filled out from reference TRBV7-9 and TRBJ2-3, the complete variable domain reads DTGVSQNPRHKITKRGQNVTFRCDPISEHNRLYWYRQTLGQGPEFLTYFQNEAQLEKSRLLSDRFSAERPKGSFSTLEIQRTEQGDSAMYLCASSLATGTFRTTDTQYFGPGTRLTVL.

The gene calls are TRBV27 and TRBJ2-1, with TRBD2 identical over 11 bases. The length of the CDR3 is 15 residues. CDR1 is MNHEY, CDR2 SMNVEV, per germline (reference sequence). V lost 7 bases and J lost 3; bases outside the gene matches: 5. The CDR3 spells CASNLAGGHYNEQFF. The CDR3, as DNA: TGTGCCAGCAACTTAGCGGGGGGGCACTACAATGAGCAGTTCTTC.

This clonotype was counted a few times. Here the CDR3 DNA reads TGTGCCAGCAGCCTTGGGATCAGTACGCAGTATTTT. This gives the protein CASSLGISTQYF. The chain employs TRBV12-3 or TRBV12-4 and TRBJ2-3; D unresolved. V gave up 6 bases and J gave up 8 bases, with 12 bases separating them. The CDR3 extends over 12 amino acids.

The chain carries TRBV7-6 and TRBJ1-2; D gene ambiguous. V was clipped by 1 base and J by 4 bases, with 13 bases between them. The germline CDR1 and CDR2 sequences are SGHVS and FNYEAQ. This CDR3 comprises 15 residues. In nucleotides, the CDR3 is TGTGCCAGCAGCTTAGGGGCCCGTACTTCCTATGGCTACACCTTC. Translation gives CASSLGARTSYGYTF.

The rearrangement joins TRBV12-3 or TRBV12-4 to TRBJ2-1, with TRBD2 matching over 10 bases. V shed 4 bases and J 7 bases; nucleotides not matched to a gene: 7. The CDR3 length is 15 residues. The CDR3 sequence is CASSSAGGPLNEQFF. CDR3 DNA: TGTGCCAGCAGTTCAGCGGGAGGGCCGTTAAATGAGCAGTTCTTC.

The rearrangement joins TRBV4-1 to TRBJ2-7; 8 bases agree with TRBD2. Germline CDR1 is MGHRA and CDR2 is YSYEKL. This CDR3 spans 17 amino acids. J gave up 6 bases and V 1 base, and 14 bases lay outside the gene matches. The CDR3, as DNA: TGCGCCAGCAGCCAAGCCCCATTACGAGCGGGAGCGCGCGAGCAGTACTTC. Translation: CASSQAPLRAGAREQYF.

The chain joins TRBV24-1 to TRBJ2-3, with 12 bases lining up with TRBD2. The CDR3 sequence is 19 residues long. Trimming at V came to 6 bases and at J to 3 bases, leaving 15 bases not matched to a gene. Germline values: CDR1 KGHDR, CDR2 SFDVKD. The DNA for the CDR3 is TGTGCCACCAGTCCGGGACAGGTCGGACTAGCGGGAAAGACAGATACGCAGTATTTT. It codes for CATSPGQVGLAGKTDTQYF.

This clonotype was seen many times. The chain joins TRBV7-9 to TRBJ2-1, with D possibly matching TRBD1 (6 bases). This CDR3 has 14 residues. The germline V and J ends were trimmed by 11 bases and 2 bases, with 16 bases remaining between them. Germline V gene lookup returns CDR1 SEHNR and CDR2 FQNEAQ (reference sequence). The CDR3 DNA is TGTGCCGGCTACCAAGGGGACACCTACAATGAGCAGTTCTTC. Translated, it gives CAGYQGDTYNEQFF.

The CDR3 loop reads CAWSGGVSYEQYF. As DNA, the CDR3 is TGTGCCTGGAGTGGGGGGGTTTCCTACGAGCAGTACTTC. The chain has TRBV30 and TRBJ2-7; possible D gene TRBD2, 6 bases. The germline V and J ends were trimmed by 1 base and 1 base, with 8 bases remaining between them. The CDR3 is made up of 13 amino acids. Germline CDR1 is GTSNPN and CDR2 is SVGIG (reference sequence).

This clonotype was picked up a small number of times. The chain combines TRBV12-3 or TRBV12-4 with TRBJ1-4, with D perhaps TRBD1 (5 bases). Trimming removed 3 bases at V and 4 bases at J, with 9 bases between. The CDR3 sequence is 14 residues long. The CDR3, as DNA: TGTGCCAGCAGTTTTCAGGGATATAATGAAAAACTGTTTTTT. It specifies CASSFQGYNEKLFF.

This clonotype was detected a few times. J is TRBJ2-5 and V is TRBV12-3 or TRBV12-4; 12 nucleotides agree with TRBD2. The CDR3 length is 18 residues. Trimming cost V 2 bases and J 1 base; bases outside gene matches: 8. The CDR3 DNA is TGTGCCAGCAGTTTACGGGTCCAACTAGCGGGGGGCCAAGAGACCCAGTACTTC. Protein product: CASSLRVQLAGGQETQYF.

The chain links TRBV5-1 to TRBJ2-1, with TRBD2 identical over 9 bases. Germline CDR1 is SGHRS and CDR2 is YFSETQ. This CDR3 region has 14 residues. The V gene end was trimmed by 4 bases and the J gene end by 8 bases; junction bases not matched to a gene: 7. The CDR3: CASSGGRGGDEQFF. CDR3 DNA sequence: TGCGCCAGCAGCGGTGGGCGGGGGGGCGATGAGCAGTTCTTC.

This clonotype was counted a few times. CDR3: CASSYSRGPGGELFF. CDR3 DNA sequence: TGTGCCAGCAGTTACTCCCGGGGGCCGGGCGGGGAGCTGTTTTTT. The genes are TRBV6-5 and TRBJ2-2, with D possibly called TRBD1 or TRBD2 (6 bases each). The CDR3 runs to 15 residues. Germline V lookup: CDR1 MNHEY, CDR2 SVGAGI. Trimming left V 0 bases short and J 7 bases short, with 12 bases between.

The chain couples TRBV7-9 to TRBJ2-3; 8 bases map to TRBD2. From germline, CDR1 is SEHNR and CDR2 FQNEAQ (reference sequence). V was clipped by 2 bases and J by 5 bases; unmatched bases: 6. The CDR3 runs to 15 residues. The CDR3 DNA sequence: TGTGCCAGCAGCTTATCGAGCGGGGGCCGAGATACGCAGTATTTT. This encodes CASSLSSGGRDTQYF.

This clonotype turned up a few times. V and J are TRBV27 and TRBJ2-1; TRBD2 matches 8 bases. CDR3 length: 13 residues. Germline CDR1 MNHEY, CDR2 SMNVEV (reference sequence). Trimming at V came to 5 bases and at J to 15 bases, leaving 12 bases not matched to a gene. The CDR3 DNA sequence: TGTGCCAGCAGTCGGACTAGCAAGGATGAGGCGTTCTTC. Amino acids: CASSRTSKDEAFF.

The sample holds a few counts of this clonotype. The genes are TRBV7-9 and TRBJ2-3, with TRBD2 identical over 7 bases. Trimming took 6 bases from V and 4 from J; bases not matched to a gene: 4. The CDR3 totals 13 residues. The germline V gene encodes CDR1 SEHNR and CDR2 FQNEAQ (reference sequence). CDR3 amino acids: CASRTAGADTQYF. DNA for the CDR3: TGTGCCAGCAGGACGGCGGGGGCAGATACGCAGTATTTT.

The chain couples TRBV20-1 to TRBJ2-1, with 10 positions matching TRBD2. The length of the CDR3 is 18 residues. In germline, CDR1 is DFQATT, CDR2 SNEGSKA (reference sequence). Trimming took 0 bases from V and 0 from J; bases not matched to a gene: 8. CDR3 DNA: TGCAGTGCTAGAGATCCAACTAGCGGGACAAGCTCCTACAATGAGCAGTTCTTC. Its protein is CSARDPTSGTSSYNEQFF.

This clonotype was counted only a few times. The chain recombines TRBV30 with TRBJ2-2; no definite D call. There are 14 residues in the CDR3. The germline V gene encodes CDR1 GTSNPN and CDR2 SVGIG (reference sequence). The V end lost 0 bases, the J end lost 1 base, and 6 bases lay between the germline ends. The CDR3: CAWSVLENTGELFF. The CDR3 nucleotides read TGTGCCTGGAGTGTACTGGAGAACACCGGGGAGCTGTTTTTT.

This clonotype occurred a few times. The rearrangement links TRBV20-1 to TRBJ1-4; 7 bases agree with TRBD1. CDR3 size: 16 residues. Trimming removed 1 base from V and 2 bases from J; junction bases left unmatched: 7. Germline CDR1 DFQATT, CDR2 SNEGSKA (reference sequence). The chain's CDR3 is CSARAYRGSTNEKLFF. The DNA of the CDR3 is TGCAGTGCTAGAGCTTACAGGGGCTCGACTAATGAAAAACTGTTTTTT.

The CDR3, as DNA: TGTGCCAGTAGCCCTCCGGATGGGGCCGGGGAGCTGTTTTTT. Translating it yields CASSPPDGAGELFF. The chain carries TRBV19 and TRBJ2-2; D is unresolved. Trimming stripped 6 bases from V and 6 bases from J, with 14 bases between. CDR1 is LNHDA and CDR2 is SQIVND in the germline V gene (reference sequence). The CDR3 has 14 amino acids.

This clonotype has just a few counts. The chain links TRBV2 to TRBJ2-5; D not certain. This CDR3 spans 14 amino acids. Germline V gene lookup returns CDR1 SNHLY and CDR2 FYNNEI. Trimming shortened V by 2 bases and J by 2 bases, and 9 bases separated the two germline ends. In DNA form, the CDR3 reads TGTGCCAGCAGTGAAAGCAGGAGTCAAGAGACCCAGTACTTC. This sequence encodes CASSESRSQETQYF.

This clonotype was detected only a few times. The chain's CDR3 is CASSPWAGSGPGANVLTF. The CDR3 coding sequence is TGCGCCAGCAGCCCCTGGGCAGGGTCGGGCCCTGGGGCCAACGTCCTGACTTTC. The chain uses TRBV5-1 and TRBJ2-6; D may be TRBD1 (5 bases). The CDR3 has 18 residues. Germline CDR1 SGHRS, CDR2 YFSETQ. Trimming took 4 bases from V and 2 from J, leaving 19 bases between them.

This clonotype was observed a few times. J is TRBJ2-2 and V is TRBV29-1; TRBD1 aligns across 9 bases. Germline V gene lookup returns CDR1 SQVTM and CDR2 ANQGSEA. The V gene end was trimmed by 8 bases and the J gene end by 6 bases; junction bases not matched to a gene: 16. The CDR3 extends over 16 amino acids. The CDR3 loop is CSIIPGQGLGSGELFF. The CDR3 region has the DNA TGCAGCATTATACCGGGACAGGGATTAGGGTCCGGGGAGCTGTTTTTT.

This clonotype was found a few times. The chain carries TRBV24-1 and TRBJ2-7, with no clear D. The germline V gene has CDR1 KGHDR and CDR2 SFDVKD. The CDR3 length is 13 residues. Trimming removed 3 bases at V and 4 bases at J, with 9 bases between. The CDR3 loop is CATSDPTDYEQYF. CDR3 nucleotide sequence: TGTGCCACCAGTGATCCCACGGATTACGAGCAGTACTTC.

This chain's CDR3 is CASSPGRGGLDTEAFF. For the CDR3, the DNA is TGCGCCAGCAGCCCCGGAAGGGGGGGCCTGGACACTGAAGCTTTCTTT. This rearrangement joins TRBV5-1 to TRBJ1-1; tentative D call: TRBD1 (6 bases). The germline V gene has CDR1 SGHRS and CDR2 YFSETQ. Between the trimmed V and J ends, which lost 4 bases and 3 bases, there was a span of 19 bases. This CDR3 region has 16 residues.

The J gene is TRBJ2-5, the V gene TRBV29-1; 9 positions match TRBD1. V trimming: 4 bases; J trimming: 5 bases; junction bases outside the gene matches: 11. This CDR3 has 15 residues. Germline CDR1 SQVTM, CDR2 ANQGSEA. For the CDR3, the DNA is TGCAGCGTTGGTAGTCCGGACAGGGGAGATGAGACCCAGTACTTC. It specifies CSVGSPDRGDETQYF.

The rearrangement uses TRBV9 and TRBJ1-3; 8 positions match TRBD1. This CDR3 spans 14 amino acids. V trimming: 6 bases; J trimming: 2 bases; junction bases outside the gene matches: 4. In germline, CDR1 is SGDLS, CDR2 YYNGEE. The CDR3 reads CASTGQGAGNTIYF. Written as DNA, the CDR3 is TGTGCCAGCACCGGACAGGGCGCTGGAAACACCATATATTTT.